This TCR beta chain was identified during a study of T cell responses to AZD1222 COVID-19 vaccine. The study's findings and limits: Only a handful of AZD1222 recipients, five to seven in all, had baseline seropositivity. Once two AZD1222 doses were given, Spike-specific TCR breadth and depth went up.

Sequenced by immunoSEQ multiplex PCR; TCRdb stores in-frame clones only, minus some. The top ten clones hold around 28% of a sample with tens of thousands of clones, under 95% of them seen once. The CDR3 has 13 amino acids. CDR1 is SGHDT and CDR2 is YYEEEE in the germline V gene. V gave up 8 bases and J gave up 5 bases, with 14 bases separating them. Details on this clone: The antigen is unknown.

The origin of this receptor is an adult who received the AZD1222 COVID-19 vaccine. This specimen was peripheral blood, taken 28 days after the second AZD1222 dose. The chain has TRBV5-6 and TRBJ2-1; D might be TRBD1 or TRBD2, each matching 5 bases. The CDR3: CASSRGRNNEQFF. In DNA form, the CDR3 reads TGTGCCAGTTCCCGGGGCAGAAACAATGAGCAGTTCTTC.